The clone carrying this TCR beta chain showed up many times. As yet, its antigen is unknown. The record originates from a study of OX40 agonist ivuxolimab in advanced cancers. At the level of the study: Prior anti-PD-1, anti-PD-L1 or anti-CTLA-4 therapy did not bar entry, and about 40% had some.

Study-wide results and limits: Averaged across samples, CD8+ T cells carried more expanded clones than CD4+ did.

Trimming removed 4 bases from V and 3 bases from J; junction bases left unmatched: 1. The germline gives CDR1 MNHNS, CDR2 SASEGT. The CDR3 has 15 residues. The method was immunoSEQ multiplex PCR; TCRdb's version includes in-frame clones alone and lacks a portion of them. The table has 70,000 or so clones, 92% seen once. People who had autoimmune disease history or systemic immunosuppression were excluded. Sequencing was performed on CD4+ or CD8+ T cells sorted from blood, taken in a trial of the OX40 agonist ivuxolimab. The chain uses TRBV6-1 and TRBJ2-3; 13 bases are shared with TRBD2. The receptor was derived from an adult with an advanced solid tumor such as melanoma, head and neck, liver or kidney cancer. The CDR3 reads CASSGLAGGTDTQYF. In nucleotides, the CDR3 is TGTGCCAGCAGTGGACTAGCGGGGGGAACAGATACGCAGTATTTT.